The 21 T cell receptor beta chains in this list originate from one sample, sequenced in a study of T-cell memory formation after mild COVID-19. Using its own MiXCR run on the 5' RACE reads, TCRdb lists one record per CDR3 protein. Of 450,000 or so distinct CDR3 sequences listed, around 25% are singletons. Sequencing used PBMCs or a T cell subset sorted from them (not recorded which). The receptors originated from an adult woman who had mild COVID-19 (a few samples of this study predate the infection). Cell type and time point are not known.

The sample holds a few counts of this clonotype. V is TRBV2 and J is TRBJ2-3, with 7 bases fitting TRBD1. The V segment lost 5 bases and the J segment 4 bases; nucleotides outside the gene matches: 6. This CDR3 has 14 amino acids. Germline CDR1 reads SNHLY; CDR2 reads FYNNEI. The CDR3 DNA reads as TGTGCCAGCAGTTACCGACAGGGCCCAGATACGCAGTATTTT. It specifies CASSYRQGPDTQYF.

This clonotype was counted a few times. Written as DNA, the CDR3 is TGTGCCAGCAGCTTTGGCCCCGGACAGGGGGCCCCAGATACGCAGTATTTT. It encodes CASSFGPGQGAPDTQYF. The rearrangement joins TRBV11-2 to TRBJ2-3; TRBD1 agrees at 11 bases. J gave up 4 bases and V 3 bases, and 9 bases lay outside the gene matches. CDR1 and CDR2 from the germline V gene are SGHAT and FQNNGV. This CDR3 region has 17 residues.

A single count supports this clonotype. The chain carries TRBV10-3 and TRBJ2-3; no clear D. V was pared by 6 bases and J by 3 bases, with 7 bases between. CDR1 ENHRY and CDR2 SYGVKD come from the germline V gene. The CDR3 totals 12 residues. The CDR3 nucleotides are TGTGCCATCAGGGGCTTGACAGATACGCAGTATTTT. Protein sequence: CAIRGLTDTQYF.

The chain has TRBV24-1 and TRBJ2-3; 10 bases map to TRBD1. V lost 9 bases to trimming and J lost 2 bases; unmatched junction nucleotides: 1. This CDR3 is built from 13 residues. Germline loops: CDR1 KGHDR, CDR2 SFDVKD. The CDR3 coding sequence is TGTGCCACCGACAGGGGGCCCACAGATACGCAGTATTTT. Translation: CATDRGPTDTQYF.

The chain links TRBV20-1 to TRBJ1-1; D is perhaps TRBD1 (5 bases). This CDR3 region has 12 residues. Per the germline V gene, CDR1 is DFQATT and CDR2 is SNEGSKA (reference sequence). Between the trimmed V and J ends, which lost 1 base and 3 bases, there was a span of 6 bases. In nucleotides, the CDR3 is TGCAGTGCTAGAGTGGGGGACACTGAAGCTTTCTTT. Translating it yields CSARVGDTEAFF.

The chain recombines TRBV20-1 with TRBJ2-6; no definite D call. This CDR3 is built from 15 residues. V lost 0 bases, J lost 2 bases, and 8 bases lay in between. The germline CDR1 and CDR2 sequences are DFQATT and SNEGSKA (reference sequence). CDR3 DNA: TGCAGTGCTAGAGATGGTGGGGCTGGGGCCAACGTCCTGACTTTC. Its protein product is CSARDGGAGANVLTF.

The rearrangement joins TRBV15 to TRBJ1-1; possibly TRBD1 for D (6 bases). The length of the CDR3 is 16 residues. Between the trimmed V and J ends, which lost 1 base and 2 bases, there was a span of 14 bases. The germline CDR1 and CDR2 sequences are LNHNV and YYDKDF (reference sequence). CDR3 loop: CATSRGRWGPNTEAFF. DNA of the CDR3: TGTGCCACCAGCAGAGGGAGGTGGGGGCCCAACACTGAAGCTTTCTTT.

The rearrangement uses TRBV28 and TRBJ2-7; a possible D gene is TRBD2 (5 bases). This CDR3 comprises 14 residues. Per germline, CDR1 MDHEN and CDR2 SYDVKM. V shed 4 bases and J shed 4 bases, with 14 bases lying between them. CDR3 sequence: CASSSGLSQYEQYF. In nucleotides, the CDR3 is TGTGCCAGCAGTTCAGGACTGTCCCAATACGAGCAGTACTTC.

The J gene is TRBJ2-1, the V gene TRBV5-4, with TRBD2 matching over 9 bases. This CDR3 has 16 residues. The junction had 1 base not matched to a gene; V was cut back by 0 bases and J by 0 bases. Germline V gives CDR1 SGHNT, CDR2 YYREEE (reference sequence). CDR3 region: CASSLGGRASYNEQFF. CDR3 in DNA: TGTGCCAGCAGCTTGGGCGGGAGGGCCTCCTACAATGAGCAGTTCTTC. Supplemented by reference TRBV5-4 and TRBJ2-1, the full variable domain reads ETGVTQSPTHLIKTRGQQVTLRCSSQSGHNTVSWYQQALGQGPQFIFQYYREEENGRGNFPPRFSGLQFPNYSSELNVNALELDDSALYLCASSLGGRASYNEQFFGPGTRLTVL.

The rearrangement links TRBV4-2 to TRBJ1-1; D unclear. The CDR3 extends over 17 amino acids. Trimming cost V 0 bases and J 0 bases, with 14 bases left between them. The germline V gene has CDR1 LGHNA and CDR2 YNFKEQ. The CDR3 sequence: CASSQDWAARLNTEAFF. CDR3 DNA sequence: TGTGCCAGCAGCCAAGATTGGGCAGCGCGTTTGAACACTGAAGCTTTCTTT.

This clonotype was recorded a few times. The genes are TRBV12-3 or TRBV12-4 and TRBJ2-1; 11 nucleotides line up with TRBD2. V was pared by 5 bases and J by 8 bases, with 11 bases of the junction left unmatched. This CDR3 has 16 residues. The CDR3 region has the DNA TGTGCCAGCAGTACTAGCGGGGGTGCAGTCGGGCATGAGCAGTTCTTC. Protein product: CASSTSGGAVGHEQFF.

This chain joins TRBV5-1 and TRBJ1-4; the D gene is possibly TRBD1 (5 bases). Trimming shortened V by 4 bases and J by 4 bases, and 14 bases separated the two germline ends. Germline CDR1 and CDR2: SGHRS and YFSETQ. This CDR3 comprises 15 residues. CDR3 sequence (DNA): TGCGCCAGCAGCCCTTTGGTTGGGGGTAATGAAAAACTGTTTTTT. This codes for CASSPLVGGNEKLFF.

Concerning this clonotype: A single base separates this from a much larger clone, so it may be a read error. J is TRBJ2-1 and V is TRBV12-3 or TRBV12-4, with TRBD2 as a possible D gene (6 bases). The end of the DNA fits TRBJ2-7 better, so the J call may be wrong. The CDR3 is made up of 16 amino acids. Written as DNA, the CDR3 is TGTGCCAGCAGTTGGGTAGCGGCTATTACCTACAATGAGCAGTACTTC. This sequence encodes CASSWVAAITYNEQYF.

This clonotype appeared a few times. The chain has TRBV7-6 and TRBJ1-1, with a possible D match to TRBD1 (5 bases). The CDR3 totals 13 residues. The germline V and J ends were trimmed by 5 bases and 8 bases, with 15 bases remaining between them. The V gene's germline CDR1 is SGHVS and CDR2 FNYEAQ. The CDR3 loop is CASSPSRGIEAFF. In DNA, the CDR3 is TGTGCCAGCAGCCCCAGTCGGGGGATAGAAGCTTTCTTT. Based on the CDR3 plus reference TRBV7-6 and TRBJ1-1, the full variable domain is GAGVSQSPRYKVTKRGQDVALRCDPISGHVSLYWYRQALGQGPEFLTYFNYEAQQDKSGLPNDRFSAERPEGSISTLTIQRTEQRDSAMYRCASSPSRGIEAFFGQGTRLTVV.

The chain is built from TRBV7-9 and TRBJ2-1; TRBD2 is a possible D gene (5 bases). V gave up 4 bases and J gave up 0 bases, with 13 bases separating them. The length of the CDR3 is 16 residues. The V gene's germline CDR1 is SEHNR and CDR2 FQNEAQ (reference sequence). The CDR3 spells CASSSDGLYSYNEQFF. CDR3 bases: TGTGCCAGCAGCTCGGACGGACTGTACTCCTACAATGAGCAGTTCTTC.

This sequence joins TRBV24-1 and TRBJ2-2; D remains ambiguous. Trimming cost V 5 bases and J 0 bases, with 12 bases left between them. CDR1 is KGHDR and CDR2 is SFDVKD in the germline V gene. This CDR3 has 16 amino acids. The CDR3 DNA sequence: TGTGCCACCAGTGCTAGGATCCCCTCGAACACCGGGGAGCTGTTTTTT. This encodes CATSARIPSNTGELFF.

This clonotype was counted a few times. The chain carries TRBV6-2 or TRBV6-3 and TRBJ2-6; no firm D call. V lost 6 bases and J lost 0, with 6 bases in between. Germline values: CDR1 MNHEY, CDR2 SVGEGT. This CDR3 is 14 amino acids long. The CDR3 protein is CASSQNSGANVLTF. The CDR3 DNA follows: TGTGCCAGCAGCCAGAACTCTGGGGCCAACGTCCTGACTTTC.

This clonotype was seen only a few times. CDR3: CSGRQGDTEAFF. DNA of the CDR3: TGCAGCGGAAGACAGGGGGACACTGAAGCTTTCTTT. The chain uses TRBV29-1 and TRBJ1-1; TRBD1 aligns across 9 bases. This CDR3 has 12 residues. Germline V gene data show CDR1 as SQVTM and CDR2 as ANQGSEA. Trimming cost V 7 bases and J 3 bases; bases outside gene matches: 3. Full variable domain (missing parts from reference TRBV29-1 and TRBJ1-1): SAVISQKPSRDICQRGTSLTIQCQVDSQVTMMFWYRQQPGQSLTLIATANQGSEATYESGFVIDKFPISRPNLTFSTLTVSNMSPEDSSIYLCSGRQGDTEAFFGQGTRLTVV.

The chain links TRBV7-2 to TRBJ1-2; 9 nucleotides align to TRBD1. The germline CDR1 and CDR2 sequences are SGHTA and FQGNSA. The CDR3 is 14 residues long. The trim removed 3 bases at V and 8 bases at J, leaving 7 bases unmatched. The CDR3 protein is CASSFGQGPWGYTF. The DNA of the CDR3 is TGTGCCAGCAGCTTCGGACAGGGGCCTTGGGGCTACACCTTC. The variable domain in full, completed from reference TRBV7-2 and TRBJ1-2, reads GAGVSQSPSNKVTEKGKDVELRCDPISGHTALYWYRQSLGQGLEFLIYFQGNSAPDKSGLPSDRFSAERTGGSVSTLTIQRTQQEDSAVYLCASSFGQGPWGYTFGSGTRLTVV.

This clonotype was seen a handful of times. The rearrangement links TRBV14 to TRBJ2-7; maybe TRBD2 (6 bases). The germline V gene has CDR1 SGHDN and CDR2 FVKESK. The CDR3 loop spans 17 amino acids. Trimming cost V 1 base and J 5 bases, with 21 bases left between them. CDR3 amino acids: CASSQGGDSQIIHEQYF. In DNA, the CDR3 is TGTGCCAGCAGCCAAGGGGGGGACTCCCAGATTATCCACGAGCAGTACTTC.

This clonotype was counted a few times. This chain uses TRBV29-1 with TRBJ1-2; TRBD1 agrees at 7 bases. There are 13 residues in the CDR3. V shed 7 bases and J 2 bases; nucleotides not matched to a gene: 7. The germline gives CDR1 SQVTM, CDR2 ANQGSEA. The CDR3, as DNA: TGCAGCGCCACAACGACAGGGAACTATGGCTACACCTTC. Translated: CSATTTGNYGYTF.